What follows are 18 T cell receptor beta chains derived from one specimen sequenced in a study of cytomegalovirus exposure and HLA in healthy donors. The PCR ran on 60 Vbeta and 13 Jbeta primers. Produced via immunoSEQ multiplex PCR; TCRdb's table is partial and in-frame only. In the table there are 90,000 to 150,000 clones, roughly 79% of which are singletons. Material: PBMCs. The receptors were gathered from a woman in her 40s in good health and CMV-seronegative.

The rearrangement links TRBV27 to TRBJ2-2; 8 bases agree with TRBD2. The CDR3 totals 16 residues. Germline CDR1 is MNHEY and CDR2 is SMNVEV (reference sequence). The junction had 10 bases not matched to a gene; V was cut back by 5 bases and J by 5 bases. CDR3 sequence reads: CASSPNRGGWTGELFF. Here the CDR3 DNA reads TGTGCCAGCAGTCCCAATCGGGGGGGATGGACCGGGGAGCTGTTTTTT.

This chain uses TRBV4-1 with TRBJ1-4; the D gene is possibly TRBD1 (5 bases). V was cut by 3 bases and J by 7 bases, with 15 bases left in between. This CDR3 is built from 15 residues. Looked up from germline, CDR1 is MGHRA and CDR2 is YSYEKL. Written as DNA, the CDR3 is TGCGCCAGCAGCCAGCCAGGGTTCTCGAGTGAAAAACTGTTTTTT. The encoded protein is CASSQPGFSSEKLFF.

On this clone: Additional DNA sequences in this sample encode the identical CDR3. Here the CDR3 reads CASTEGTAQYF. For the CDR3, the DNA is TGTGCCAGTACCGAGGGGACAGCCCAGTACTTC. The rearrangement uses TRBV6-1 and TRBJ2-5, with 7 nucleotides matching TRBD1. V dropped 9 bases and J dropped 9; count of bases not matched to a gene: 7. This CDR3 has 11 amino acids. Germline-derived CDR1 and CDR2 are MNHNS and SASEGT.

The rearrangement uses TRBV25-1 and TRBJ2-5, with 9 bases fitting TRBD1. The V segment lost 7 bases and the J segment 6 bases; nucleotides outside the gene matches: 6. The CDR3 spans 13 residues. Germline lookup yields CDR1 MGHDK and CDR2 SYGVNS. DNA of the CDR3: TGTGCCAGCAAGGACAGGGGAGACAAGACCCAGTACTTC. Its protein product is CASKDRGDKTQYF.

The chain uses TRBV11-2 and TRBJ1-5, with 9 bases lining up with TRBD1. CDR1 and CDR2 from the germline V gene are SGHAT and FQNNGV. The CDR3 extends over 15 amino acids. V shed 5 bases and J 6 bases; nucleotides not matched to a gene: 8. The DNA of the CDR3 is TGTGCCAGCAGCACGACAGGGGGTGGGAGTCAGCCCCAGCATTTT. This gives the protein CASSTTGGGSQPQHF.

The J gene is TRBJ1-2, the V gene TRBV29-1; possible D gene TRBD1, 6 bases. CDR3 size: 13 residues. The germline CDR1 and CDR2 sequences are SQVTM and ANQGSEA. With 3 bases removed from V and 7 bases from J, the gap between germline ends came to 15 bases. This CDR3 reads CSVETPGDSGYTF. CDR3 bases: TGCAGCGTTGAGACCCCAGGGGATAGTGGCTACACCTTC.

J is TRBJ2-7 and V is TRBV27; possible D gene TRBD2, 5 bases. CDR3 length: 15 residues. Germline assignment: CDR1 MNHEY and CDR2 SMNVEV (reference sequence). V lost 6 bases, J lost 5 bases, and 20 bases lay in between. CDR3 sequence (DNA): TGTGCCAGCAGCCCAGGCCCGCGGAGGTCGGACGAGCAGTACTTC. It translates to CASSPGPRRSDEQYF.

The chain couples TRBV5-4 to TRBJ1-4; TRBD1 agrees at 7 bases. Germline CDR1 reads SGHNT; CDR2 reads YYREEE (reference sequence). This CDR3 comprises 12 residues. With V trimmed by 4 bases and J by 8 bases, 2 bases remained unmatched. CDR3 region: CASSDRVEKLFF. The DNA of the CDR3 is TGTGCCAGCAGCGACAGGGTGGAAAAACTGTTTTTT.

The chain joins TRBV5-6 to TRBJ2-1, with D maybe TRBD1 (5 bases). V shed 4 bases and J shed 0 bases, with 11 bases lying between them. This CDR3 comprises 15 residues. Germline CDR1 is SGHDT and CDR2 is YYEEEE. DNA for the CDR3: TGTGCCAGCAGCCCTGACAGCAGCTCCTACAATGAGCAGTTCTTC. Its translation: CASSPDSSSYNEQFF.

This sequence joins TRBV27 and TRBJ1-5; perhaps TRBD1 as D (5 bases). CDR1 and CDR2 (germline): MNHEY, SMNVEV (reference sequence). This CDR3 region has 16 residues. Trimming left V 4 bases short and J 1 base short, with 14 bases between. This chain's CDR3 is CASSYLGGGSNQPQHF. CDR3 DNA: TGTGCCAGCAGTTACCTCGGGGGGGGGAGCAATCAGCCCCAGCATTTT.

The chain combines TRBV18 with TRBJ2-7, with 8 nucleotides matching TRBD1. CDR3 length: 15 amino acids. V lost 1 base, J lost 0 bases, and 2 bases stayed unmatched. Germline-derived CDR1 and CDR2 are KGHSH and LQKENI. For the CDR3, the DNA is TGTGCCAGCTCACCACTTGGACAGGGCTCCTACGAGCAGTACTTC. Its translation is CASSPLGQGSYEQYF.

This rearrangement joins TRBV5-1 to TRBJ1-1; a possible D gene is TRBD1 (6 bases). Per germline, CDR1 SGHRS and CDR2 YFSETQ. The CDR3 spans 16 residues. The germline V and J ends were trimmed by 0 bases and 5 bases, with 17 bases remaining between them. The CDR3 is CASSLDTRGGGTEAFF. CDR3 sequence (DNA): TGCGCCAGCAGCTTGGATACGAGAGGGGGGGGGACTGAAGCTTTCTTT.

The gene calls are TRBV27 and TRBJ2-3; 10 bases line up with TRBD2. The trim removed 2 bases at V and 4 bases at J, leaving 6 bases unmatched. CDR3 length: 16 amino acids. The germline gives CDR1 MNHEY, CDR2 SMNVEV (reference sequence). The CDR3 nucleotides read TGTGCCAGCAGTTTACTTGGGGGGACTAGCGCAGATACGCAGTATTTT. It specifies CASSLLGGTSADTQYF.

The chain is built from TRBV15 and TRBJ2-7; maybe TRBD2 (5 bases). V lost 0 bases, J lost 4 bases, and 10 bases lay in between. CDR3 length: 14 amino acids. The germline CDR1 and CDR2 sequences are LNHNV and YYDKDF (reference sequence). The CDR3 DNA sequence: TGTGCCACCAGCAGAGATGAGGGCTTTTACGAGCAGTACTTC. Translated, it gives CATSRDEGFYEQYF.

The rearrangement uses TRBV6-1 and TRBJ1-1; TRBD1 aligns across 10 bases. The germline gives CDR1 MNHNS, CDR2 SASEGT. The CDR3 is 14 residues long. Trimming at V came to 6 bases and at J to 2 bases, leaving 3 bases not matched to a gene. CDR3 bases: TGTGCCAGCAGACGGGACAGGGGAAACACTGAAGCTTTCTTT. This encodes CASRRDRGNTEAFF.

V and J are TRBV2 and TRBJ1-3; weak D call: TRBD1 (5 bases). Germline-derived CDR1 and CDR2 are SNHLY and FYNNEI. V lost 6 bases, J lost 0 bases, and 12 bases lay in between. The CDR3 has 15 residues. The CDR3 coding sequence is TGTGCCAGCAGCCCGGACAACGTCTCTGGAAACACCATATATTTT. Translating gives CASSPDNVSGNTIYF.

J is TRBJ2-7 and V is TRBV7-9, with TRBD2 as a possible D gene (7 bases). Looked up from germline, CDR1 is SEHNR and CDR2 is FQNEAQ (reference sequence). The CDR3 is 16 amino acids. The ends were cut back, 6 bases at V and 3 bases at J, with 21 bases in the middle. Here the CDR3 reads CASSSSYREGDYEQYF. The CDR3 nucleotides are TGTGCCAGCAGTTCCTCGTACAGGGAGGGCGACTACGAGCAGTACTTC.

The chain combines TRBV28 with TRBJ2-1; 8 bases match TRBD2. Germline assignment: CDR1 MDHEN and CDR2 SYDVKM. The junction had 11 bases not matched to a gene; V was cut back by 6 bases and J by 7 bases. There are 15 residues in the CDR3. The CDR3 DNA sequence: TGTGCCAGCAGGTATACTAGCGGAGAATTAAATGAGCAGTTCTTC. Residues: CASRYTSGELNEQFF.